This T cell receptor (beta chain) is from a study of cytomegalovirus exposure and HLA in healthy donors. Study context: Membership in the Caucasian-associated ancestry cluster was found for 81% of almost 400 genotyped donors.

Broader study findings: After further analysis at a later stage, under 20,000 TCR beta sequences were associated with HLA alleles at 0.05 false discovery rate.

Per the germline V gene, CDR1 is KGHSH and CDR2 is LQKENI. The CDR3 contains 14 residues. The V gene lost 3 bases and the J gene lost 0 bases, with 6 bases spanning the gap. Amplification used 60 Vbeta primers and 13 Jbeta primers. Clones were read by immunoSEQ multiplex PCR, and TCRdb kept only the in-frame ones, dropping some. The sample has 60,000 to 75,000 clones; 85% to 90% are singletons. Concerning this clone: Its specificity is not known.

The source is a female donor in good health and CMV-seronegative. The sequencing input was PBMCs. The chain is built from TRBV18 and TRBJ1-5; no definite D call. This CDR3 is CASSPENSNQPQHF. The DNA for the CDR3 is TGTGCCAGCTCACCGGAGAATAGCAATCAGCCCCAGCATTTT. Variable domain in full (rest from reference TRBV18 and TRBJ1-5): NAGVMQNPRHLVRRRGQEARLRCSPMKGHSHVYWYRQLPEEGLKFMVYLQKENIIDESGMPKERFSAEFPKEGPSILRIQQVVRGDSAAYFCASSPENSNQPQHFGDGTRLSIL.